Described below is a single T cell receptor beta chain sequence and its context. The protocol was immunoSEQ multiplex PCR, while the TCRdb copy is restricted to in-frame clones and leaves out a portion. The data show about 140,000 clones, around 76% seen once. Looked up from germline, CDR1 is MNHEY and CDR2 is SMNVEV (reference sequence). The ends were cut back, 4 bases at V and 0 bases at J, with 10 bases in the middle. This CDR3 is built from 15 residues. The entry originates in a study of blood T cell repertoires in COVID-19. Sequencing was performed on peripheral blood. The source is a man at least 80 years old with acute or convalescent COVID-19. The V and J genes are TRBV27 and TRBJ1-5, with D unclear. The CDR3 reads CASSSQPNSNQPQHF. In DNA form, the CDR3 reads TGTGCCAGCAGTTCACAGCCTAATAGCAATCAGCCCCAGCATTTT.